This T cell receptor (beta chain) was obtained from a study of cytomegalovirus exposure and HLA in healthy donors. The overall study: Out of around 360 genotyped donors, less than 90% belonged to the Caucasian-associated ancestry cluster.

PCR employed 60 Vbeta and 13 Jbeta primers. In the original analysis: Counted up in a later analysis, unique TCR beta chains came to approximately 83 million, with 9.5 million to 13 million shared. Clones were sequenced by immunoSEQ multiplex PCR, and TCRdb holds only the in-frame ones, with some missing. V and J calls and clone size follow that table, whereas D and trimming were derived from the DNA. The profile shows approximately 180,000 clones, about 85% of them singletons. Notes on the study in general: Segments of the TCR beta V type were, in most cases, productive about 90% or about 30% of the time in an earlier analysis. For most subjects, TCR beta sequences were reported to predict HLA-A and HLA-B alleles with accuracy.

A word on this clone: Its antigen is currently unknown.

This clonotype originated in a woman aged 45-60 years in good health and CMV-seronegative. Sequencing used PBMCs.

This chain's CDR3 is CASSYGGEGGRSYEQYF. The CDR3 coding sequence is TGCGCCAGCAGCTATGGGGGGGAGGGGGGCAGGTCCTACGAGCAGTACTTC. This rearrangement joins TRBV5-1 to TRBJ2-7; perhaps TRBD2 as D (7 bases). V gave up 3 bases and J gave up 1 base, with 20 bases separating them. Germline lookup yields CDR1 SGHRS and CDR2 YFSETQ. The CDR3 totals 17 residues.